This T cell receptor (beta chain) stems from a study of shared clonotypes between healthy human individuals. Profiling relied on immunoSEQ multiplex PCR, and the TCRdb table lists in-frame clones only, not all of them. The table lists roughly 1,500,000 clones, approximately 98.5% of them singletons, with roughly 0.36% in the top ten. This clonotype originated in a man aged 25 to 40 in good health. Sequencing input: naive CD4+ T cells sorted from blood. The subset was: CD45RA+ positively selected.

CDR3 in DNA: TGCGCCAGCAGCTTCGACCCGGCTGGGGCCAACGTCCTGACTTTC. This codes for CASSFDPAGANVLTF. The chain couples TRBV5-1 to TRBJ2-6; D unresolved. V was trimmed by 2 bases and J by 2 bases, leaving 8 bases between them. Germline lookup yields CDR1 SGHRS and CDR2 YFSETQ. The CDR3 runs 15 residues.